This T cell receptor (beta chain) was captured in a study of early T cells in non-severe SARS-CoV-2 infection. Study in general: Unsorted whole blood bulk RNA was sequenced, with unpaired chains.

Between the trimmed V and J ends, which lost 6 bases and 0 bases, there was a span of 12 bases. The CDR3 totals 16 residues. CDR1 LGHNA and CDR2 YSLEER come from the germline V gene. This clonotype was seen at least ten times. Its antigen is currently unknown. Individual cDNA molecules each received unique molecular identifiers attached to them. TCRdb re-analysed the 5' RACE reads in MiXCR, keeping a single row per CDR3 protein. Here the sample spans about 60,000 distinct CDR3 sequences, roughly 10% being singletons. Whole-study findings and limits: Matching with VDJdb favored anti-spike CD8 responses (missing private and CD4 specificities).

The sample was whole blood, taken at baseline. This TCR was recovered from an adult who was a healthcare worker with PCR-confirmed SARS-CoV-2 infection or an uninfected control (not recorded which). This chain connects TRBV4-3 to TRBJ1-6, with D perhaps matching TRBD1 (5 bases). CDR3: CASRPDIGSYNSPLHF. In DNA, the CDR3 is TGCGCCAGCAGACCGGACATTGGCTCCTATAATTCACCCCTCCACTTT.